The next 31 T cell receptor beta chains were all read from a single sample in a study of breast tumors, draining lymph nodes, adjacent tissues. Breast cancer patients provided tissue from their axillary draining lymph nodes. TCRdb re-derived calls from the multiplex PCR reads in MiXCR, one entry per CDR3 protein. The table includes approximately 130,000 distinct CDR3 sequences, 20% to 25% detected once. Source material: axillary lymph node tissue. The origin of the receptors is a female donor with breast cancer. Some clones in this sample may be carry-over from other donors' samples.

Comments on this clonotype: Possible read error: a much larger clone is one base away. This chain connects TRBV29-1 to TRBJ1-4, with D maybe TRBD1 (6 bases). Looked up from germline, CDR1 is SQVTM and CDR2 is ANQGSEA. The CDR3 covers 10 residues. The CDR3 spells CSVGTEKLVF. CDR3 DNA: TGCAGCGTTGGGACAGAAAAACTGGTTTTT.

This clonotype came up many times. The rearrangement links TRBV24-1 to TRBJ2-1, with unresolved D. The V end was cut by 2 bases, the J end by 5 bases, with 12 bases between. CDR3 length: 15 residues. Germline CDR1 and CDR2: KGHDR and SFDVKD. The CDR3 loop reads CATSDWSSGDNEQFF. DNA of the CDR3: TGTGCCACCAGTGATTGGTCTAGTGGTGACAATGAGCAGTTCTTC.

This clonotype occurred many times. The CDR3 nucleotides read TGCAGTGCCCCCGGACTAGCGGGAGGGGAGACCCAGTACTTC. This translates into CSAPGLAGGETQYF. The J gene is TRBJ2-5, the V gene TRBV20-1, with 15 positions matching TRBD2. CDR1 is DFQATT, CDR2 SNEGSKA, per germline (reference sequence). The CDR3 runs to 14 residues. Trimming removed 6 bases from V and 5 bases from J; junction bases left unmatched: 4.

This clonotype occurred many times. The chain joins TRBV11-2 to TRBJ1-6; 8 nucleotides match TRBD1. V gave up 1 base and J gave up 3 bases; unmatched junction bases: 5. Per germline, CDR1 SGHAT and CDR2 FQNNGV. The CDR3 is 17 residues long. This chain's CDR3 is CASSLGGTGDYNSPLHF. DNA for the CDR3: TGTGCCAGCAGCTTAGGAGGGACAGGCGACTATAATTCACCCCTCCACTTT. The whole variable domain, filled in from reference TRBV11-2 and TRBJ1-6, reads EAGVAQSPRYKIIEKRQSVAFWCNPISGHATLYWYQQILGQGPKLLIQFQNNGVVDDSQLPKDRFSAERLKGVDSTLKIQPAKLEDSAVYLCASSLGGTGDYNSPLHFGNGTRLTVT.

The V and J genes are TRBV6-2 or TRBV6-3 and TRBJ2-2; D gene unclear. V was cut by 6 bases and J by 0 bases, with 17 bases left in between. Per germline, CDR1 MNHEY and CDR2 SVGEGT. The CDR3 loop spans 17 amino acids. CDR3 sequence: CASSLPLGSANTGELFF. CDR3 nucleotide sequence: TGTGCCAGCAGCCTTCCCCTAGGAAGCGCGAACACCGGGGAGCTGTTTTTT.

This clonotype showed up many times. The CDR3 DNA reads TGTGCCAGCAGAACCATGAACACCGGGGAGCTGTTTTTT. Residues: CASRTMNTGELFF. The chain links TRBV5-6 to TRBJ2-2; D gene unclear. V shed 5 bases and J shed 1 base, with 6 bases lying between them. This CDR3 region has 13 residues. Germline V gene sequence: CDR1 SGHDT, CDR2 YYEEEE.

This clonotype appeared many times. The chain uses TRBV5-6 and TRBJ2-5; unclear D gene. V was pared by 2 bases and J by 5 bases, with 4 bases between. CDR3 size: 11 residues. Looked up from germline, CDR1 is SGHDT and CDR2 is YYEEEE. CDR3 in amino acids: CASSFRETQYF. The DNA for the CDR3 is TGTGCCAGCAGCTTCCGCGAGACCCAGTACTTC.

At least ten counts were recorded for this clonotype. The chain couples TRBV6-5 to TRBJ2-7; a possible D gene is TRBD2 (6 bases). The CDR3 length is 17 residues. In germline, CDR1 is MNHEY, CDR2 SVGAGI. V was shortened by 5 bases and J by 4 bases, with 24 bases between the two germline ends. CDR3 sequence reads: CASSRLGFGGNQYEQYF. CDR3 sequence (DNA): TGTGCCAGCAGTCGCCTGGGGTTTGGCGGGAACCAGTACGAGCAGTACTTC.

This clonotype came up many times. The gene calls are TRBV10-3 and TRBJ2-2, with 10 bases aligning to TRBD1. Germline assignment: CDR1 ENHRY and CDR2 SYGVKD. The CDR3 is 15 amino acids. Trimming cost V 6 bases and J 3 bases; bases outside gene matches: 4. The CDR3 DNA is TGTGCCATCAGAACCGGGACAGGGGACACCGGGGAGCTGTTTTTT. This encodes CAIRTGTGDTGELFF.

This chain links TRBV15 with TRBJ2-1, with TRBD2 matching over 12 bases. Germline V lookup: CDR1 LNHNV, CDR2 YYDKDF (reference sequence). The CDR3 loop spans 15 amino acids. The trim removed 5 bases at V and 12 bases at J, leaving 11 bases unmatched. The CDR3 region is CATSARLAGAGWQFF. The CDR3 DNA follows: TGTGCCACCAGCGCACGACTAGCGGGGGCCGGCTGGCAGTTCTTC.

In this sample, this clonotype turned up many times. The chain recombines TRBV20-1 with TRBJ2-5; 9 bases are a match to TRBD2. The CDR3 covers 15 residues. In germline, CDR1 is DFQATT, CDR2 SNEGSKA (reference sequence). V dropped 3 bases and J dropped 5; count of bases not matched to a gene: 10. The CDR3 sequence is CSASSLAGGYETQYF. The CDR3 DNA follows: TGCAGTGCTAGTTCCCTGGCGGGAGGGTATGAGACCCAGTACTTC.

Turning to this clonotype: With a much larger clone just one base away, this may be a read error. The CDR3 is CASGRLGTSGIAYEQYF. CDR3 DNA: TGTGCCAGCGGTCGATTAGGGACTAGCGGGATAGCTTACGAGCAGTACTTC. The rearrangement links TRBV6-5 to TRBJ2-7; 13 nucleotides line up with TRBD2. V dropped 8 bases and J dropped 4; count of bases not matched to a gene: 14. CDR3 length equals 17 residues. Germline CDR1 reads MNHEY; CDR2 reads SVGAGI.

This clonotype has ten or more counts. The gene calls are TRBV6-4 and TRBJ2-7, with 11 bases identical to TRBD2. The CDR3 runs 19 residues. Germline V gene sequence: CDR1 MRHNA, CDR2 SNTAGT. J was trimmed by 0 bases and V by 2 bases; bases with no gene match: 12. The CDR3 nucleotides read TGTGCCAGCAGTGACCTCGAGCCACTAGCGGGAGTATCCTCCTACGAGCAGTACTTC. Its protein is CASSDLEPLAGVSSYEQYF.

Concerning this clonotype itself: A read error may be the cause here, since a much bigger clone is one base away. The CDR3 region is CASAPGGRPVEQLF. The CDR3 nucleotides are TGTGCCAGCGCCCCGGGTGGGAGGCCCGTCGAGCAGCTCTTC. This chain connects TRBV6-5 to TRBJ2-1; a weak D match, TRBD2 (6 bases). Germline V lookup: CDR1 MNHEY, CDR2 SVGAGI. CDR3 length: 14 residues.

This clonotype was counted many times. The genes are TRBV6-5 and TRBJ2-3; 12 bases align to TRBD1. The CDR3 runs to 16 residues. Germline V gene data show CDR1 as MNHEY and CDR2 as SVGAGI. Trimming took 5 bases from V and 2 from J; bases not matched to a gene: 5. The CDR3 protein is CASSRGTGGPTDTQYF. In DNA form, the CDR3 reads TGTGCCAGCAGTCGCGGGACAGGGGGCCCCACAGATACGCAGTATTTT.

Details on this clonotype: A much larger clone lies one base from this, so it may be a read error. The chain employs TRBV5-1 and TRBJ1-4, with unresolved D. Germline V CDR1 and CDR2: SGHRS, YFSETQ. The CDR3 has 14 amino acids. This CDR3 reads CASSLEGFREKLVF. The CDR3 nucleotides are TGCGCCAGCAGCTTGGAGGGCTTTCGGGAAAAACTGGTTTTT. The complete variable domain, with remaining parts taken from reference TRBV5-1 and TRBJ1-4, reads KAGVTQTPRYLIKTRGQQVTLSCSPISGHRSVSWYQQTPGQGLQFLFEYFSETQRNKGNFPGRFSGRQFSNSRSEMNVSTLELGDSALYLCASSLEGFREKLVFGSGTQLSVL.

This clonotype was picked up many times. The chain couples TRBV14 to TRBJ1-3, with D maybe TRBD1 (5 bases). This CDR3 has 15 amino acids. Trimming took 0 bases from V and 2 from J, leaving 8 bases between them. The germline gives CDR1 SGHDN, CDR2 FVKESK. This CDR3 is CASSQETATGNTIYF. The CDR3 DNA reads TGTGCCAGCAGCCAAGAGACAGCCACTGGAAACACCATATATTTT.

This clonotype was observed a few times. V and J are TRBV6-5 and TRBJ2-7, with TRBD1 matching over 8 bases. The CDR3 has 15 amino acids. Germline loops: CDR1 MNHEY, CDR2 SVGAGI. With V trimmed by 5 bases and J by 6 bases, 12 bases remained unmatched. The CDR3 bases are TGTGCCAGCAGTATGGCAGGGGGCGTCCAGGGCGAGCAGTACTTC. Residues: CASSMAGGVQGEQYF.

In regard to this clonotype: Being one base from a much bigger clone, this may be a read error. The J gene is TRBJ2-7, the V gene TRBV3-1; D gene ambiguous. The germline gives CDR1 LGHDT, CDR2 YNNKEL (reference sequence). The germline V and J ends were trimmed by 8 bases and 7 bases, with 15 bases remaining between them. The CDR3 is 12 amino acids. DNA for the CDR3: TGTGCCAGCGGCCTCACAGTGACAGAGCAGTACTTC. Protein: CASGLTVTEQYF.

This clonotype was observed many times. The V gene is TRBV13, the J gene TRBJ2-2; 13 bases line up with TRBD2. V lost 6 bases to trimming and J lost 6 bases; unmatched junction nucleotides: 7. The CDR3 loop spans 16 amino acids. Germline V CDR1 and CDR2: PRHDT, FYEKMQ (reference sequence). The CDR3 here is CASRRTSGSEAGELFF. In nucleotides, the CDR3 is TGTGCCAGCAGGCGGACTAGCGGGAGTGAGGCCGGGGAGCTGTTTTTT.

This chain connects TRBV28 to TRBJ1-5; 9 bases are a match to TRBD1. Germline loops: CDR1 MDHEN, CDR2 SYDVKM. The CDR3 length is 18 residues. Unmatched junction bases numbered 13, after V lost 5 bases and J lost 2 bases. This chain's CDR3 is CASSPPRQGVFGNQPQHF. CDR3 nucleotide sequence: TGTGCCAGCAGTCCCCCCCGACAGGGGGTTTTTGGCAATCAGCCCCAGCATTTT.

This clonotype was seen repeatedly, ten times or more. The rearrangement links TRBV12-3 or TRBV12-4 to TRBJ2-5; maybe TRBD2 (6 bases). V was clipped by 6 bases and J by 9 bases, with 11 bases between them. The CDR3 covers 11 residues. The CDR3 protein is CASSPGLAQYF. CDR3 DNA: TGTGCCAGCAGCCCGGGACTGGCCCAGTACTTC.

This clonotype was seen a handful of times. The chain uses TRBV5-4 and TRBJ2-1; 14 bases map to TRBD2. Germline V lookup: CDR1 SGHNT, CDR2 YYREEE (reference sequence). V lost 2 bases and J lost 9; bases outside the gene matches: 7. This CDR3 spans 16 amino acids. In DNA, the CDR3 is TGTGCCAGCAGCTTAGGGACTAGCGGGAGTAGGGCTGAGCAGTTCTTC. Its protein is CASSLGTSGSRAEQFF.

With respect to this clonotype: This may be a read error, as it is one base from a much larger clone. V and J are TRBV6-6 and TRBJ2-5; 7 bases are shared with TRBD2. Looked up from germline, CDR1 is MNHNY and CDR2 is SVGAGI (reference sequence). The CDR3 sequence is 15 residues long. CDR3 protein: CACRERGGAVKTQYF. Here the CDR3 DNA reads TGTGCCTGCAGGGAACGGGGAGGGGCGGTAAAGACCCAGTACTTC.

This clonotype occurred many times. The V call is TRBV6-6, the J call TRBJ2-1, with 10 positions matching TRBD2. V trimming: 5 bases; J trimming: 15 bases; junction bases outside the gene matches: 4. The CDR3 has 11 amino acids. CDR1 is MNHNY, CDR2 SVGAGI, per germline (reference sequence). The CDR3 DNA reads TGTGCCAGCAGTCCTAGCGGGAGTCCGTTCTTC. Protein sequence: CASSPSGSPFF.

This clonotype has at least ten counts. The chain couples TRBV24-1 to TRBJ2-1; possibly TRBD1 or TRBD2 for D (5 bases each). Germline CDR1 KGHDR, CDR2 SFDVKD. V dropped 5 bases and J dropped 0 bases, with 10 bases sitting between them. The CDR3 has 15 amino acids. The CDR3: CATSGGSDSYNEQFF. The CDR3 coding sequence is TGTGCCACCAGTGGGGGGAGTGACTCCTACAATGAGCAGTTCTTC.

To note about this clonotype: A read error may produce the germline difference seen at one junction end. The CDR3 bases are TGTGCCAGCAGTTCTACACGGACAGGACCCAACTATGGCTGCACCTTC. It yields the protein CASSSTRTGPNYGCTF. The chain links TRBV6-5 to TRBJ1-2; 7 bases are shared with TRBD1. There are 16 residues in the CDR3. Per germline, CDR1 MNHEY and CDR2 SVGAGI.

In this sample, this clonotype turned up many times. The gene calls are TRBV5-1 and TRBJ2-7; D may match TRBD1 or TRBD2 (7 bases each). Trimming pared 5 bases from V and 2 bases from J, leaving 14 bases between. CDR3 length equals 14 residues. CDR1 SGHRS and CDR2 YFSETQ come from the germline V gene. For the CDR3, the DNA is TGCGCCAGCAGGAAACAGGGGACTACCTACGAGCAGTACTTC. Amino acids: CASRKQGTTYEQYF.

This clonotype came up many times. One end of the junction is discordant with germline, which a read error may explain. The CDR3 is CASRDRYYGYTF. CDR3 DNA: TGTGCCAGCAGGGACAGGTACTACGGCTACACCTTC. The chain has TRBV2 and TRBJ1-2; 7 nucleotides match TRBD1. CDR1 is SNHLY, CDR2 FYNNEI, per germline. This CDR3 spans 12 amino acids.

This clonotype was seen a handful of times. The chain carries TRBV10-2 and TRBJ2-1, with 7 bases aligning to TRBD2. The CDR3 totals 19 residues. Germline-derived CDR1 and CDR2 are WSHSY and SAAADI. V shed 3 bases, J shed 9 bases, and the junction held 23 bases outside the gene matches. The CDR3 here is CASSEPLGGSGSWRGEQFF. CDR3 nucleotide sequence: TGCGCCAGCAGTGAACCTCTGGGCGGGAGTGGGTCGTGGCGCGGTGAGCAGTTCTTC.

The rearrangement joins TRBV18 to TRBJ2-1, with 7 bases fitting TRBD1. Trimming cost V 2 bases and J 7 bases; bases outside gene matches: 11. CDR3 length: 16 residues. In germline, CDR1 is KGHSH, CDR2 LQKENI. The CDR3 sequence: CASSPNRGSQGNEQFF. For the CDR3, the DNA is TGTGCCAGCTCACCAAACAGGGGATCCCAGGGTAATGAGCAGTTCTTC.